What follows is one T cell receptor beta chain and its context. The antigen this receptor binds is unknown. No base qualities exist here, and no much larger clone lies one base off it. TCRbeta CDR3 regions were amplified from genomic DNA using the immunoSEQ Assay, a bias-controlled multiplex PCR. Under the source paper's analysis protocol: The number of nucleated cells in each sample was estimated by amplification of reference gene primers within the assay. Sequence reads were collapsed and filtered to measure the absolute abundance of every unique TCRbeta CDR3 rearrangement. For each sample, productive Simpson clonality was calculated by taking the square root of Simpson's diversity index across productive rearrangements. This immuneACCESS table, as held by TCRdb, lists in-frame sequences with V and J called but not all clones. Of the missing ones, under half trace to an unresolved V gene in checked studies; the others have no known cause. The V and J calls and clone size were taken over from that table, and D and trimming were inferred from the DNA. This sample has a few hundred thousand clones in its table, and 85% to 90% of those were observed once. The top ten clones comprise roughly 4.8% of the sample.

The entry originates in a study of blood T cell repertoires in COVID-19 (dated by TCRdb to 2020 to 2022). Background for the entire study: Samples from collaborators originated in the United States, Italy and Spain and spanned both the acute and convalescent phases of COVID-19. The dataset comprised deeply sampled blood TCRbeta repertoires from subjects exposed to, actively infected with, or recovered from COVID-19. Where available, HLA class I and class II types were taken from metadata supplied by the sample provider and were not determined by assay-based typing. The repertoires were made available in a free public database intended to serve as a resource for research on the immune response to SARS-CoV-2. Samples came from the ongoing ImmuneRACE study (first 160 participants) plus 1,254 subjects from 6 global collaborators. The material from the prospective study consisted of cDNA or gDNA derived from T cells, B-cell-depleted T cells, or PBMCs. The sample metadata nearly always contained a de-identified subject ID, COVID-19 status, age in years and sex.

Another Seattle source contributed samples from volunteer blood donors who had recovered from COVID-19. Collaborating institutions collected whole blood in K2EDTA tubes following their own protocols. For TCRbeta analysis, collaborators shipped samples as frozen whole blood, isolated PBMCs, or DNA extracted from either of those sample types. Ends trimmed: V by 0 bases, J by 4 bases; bases unmatched to a gene: 5. The germline V gene encodes CDR1 LNHDA and CDR2 SQIVND (reference sequence). From cysteine to phenylalanine, the CDR3 is 17 amino acids long. Just the 51-base CDR3 DNA is kept, in frame starting at base 1. What the research found in general, with its limitations: How much clinical and demographic metadata was included differed by source and by participant, and the metadata was provided uncurated.

This receptor chain uses TRBV19 and TRBJ2-2; 10 bases in between match TRBD2. The TCR originated in a woman aged 40 to 49 who had recovered from COVID-19. The sample consisted of peripheral blood. The DNA sequence is given as TGTGCCAGTAGTATAGACCTAGCGGGAGTAACCACCGGGGAGCTGTTTTTT. It is translated as CASSIDLAGVTTGELFF.